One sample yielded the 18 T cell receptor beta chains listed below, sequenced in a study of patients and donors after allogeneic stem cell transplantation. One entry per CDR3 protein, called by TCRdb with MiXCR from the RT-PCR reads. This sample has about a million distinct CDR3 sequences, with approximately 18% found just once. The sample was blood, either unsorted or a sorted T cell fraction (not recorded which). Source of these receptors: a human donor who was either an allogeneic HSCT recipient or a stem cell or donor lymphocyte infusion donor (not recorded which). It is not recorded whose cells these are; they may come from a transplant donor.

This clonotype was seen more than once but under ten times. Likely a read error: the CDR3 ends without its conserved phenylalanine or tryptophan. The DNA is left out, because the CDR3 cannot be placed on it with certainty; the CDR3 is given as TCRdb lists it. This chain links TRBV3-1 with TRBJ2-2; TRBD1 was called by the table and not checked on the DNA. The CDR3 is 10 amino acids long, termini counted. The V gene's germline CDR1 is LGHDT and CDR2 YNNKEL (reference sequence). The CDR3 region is CASSQDGAGP.

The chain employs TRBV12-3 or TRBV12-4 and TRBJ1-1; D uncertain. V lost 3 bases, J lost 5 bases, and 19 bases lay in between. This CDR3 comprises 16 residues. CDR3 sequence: CASSFTPGRRVTEAFF. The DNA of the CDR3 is TGTGCCAGCAGTTTTACCCCGGGCAGGAGGGTAACTGAAGCTTTCTTT.

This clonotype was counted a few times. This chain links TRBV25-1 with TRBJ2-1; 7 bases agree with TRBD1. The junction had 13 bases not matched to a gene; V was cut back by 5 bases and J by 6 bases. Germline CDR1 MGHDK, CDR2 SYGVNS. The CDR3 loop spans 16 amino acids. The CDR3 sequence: CASSPSTGKFGNEQFF. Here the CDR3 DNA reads TGTGCCAGCAGTCCCTCGACAGGGAAGTTTGGCAATGAGCAGTTCTTC.

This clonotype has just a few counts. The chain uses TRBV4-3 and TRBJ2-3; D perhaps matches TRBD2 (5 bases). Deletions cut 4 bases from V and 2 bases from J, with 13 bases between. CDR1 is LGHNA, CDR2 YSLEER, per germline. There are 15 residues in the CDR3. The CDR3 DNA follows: TGCGCCAGCAGCCCCGAGGGCGGCTTCACAGATACGCAGTATTTT. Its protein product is CASSPEGGFTDTQYF.

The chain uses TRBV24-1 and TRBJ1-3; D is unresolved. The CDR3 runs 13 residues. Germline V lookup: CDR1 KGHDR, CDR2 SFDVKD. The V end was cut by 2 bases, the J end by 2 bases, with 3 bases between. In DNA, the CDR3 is TGTGCCACCAGTGATTCCGCTGGAAACACCATATATTTT. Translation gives CATSDSAGNTIYF.

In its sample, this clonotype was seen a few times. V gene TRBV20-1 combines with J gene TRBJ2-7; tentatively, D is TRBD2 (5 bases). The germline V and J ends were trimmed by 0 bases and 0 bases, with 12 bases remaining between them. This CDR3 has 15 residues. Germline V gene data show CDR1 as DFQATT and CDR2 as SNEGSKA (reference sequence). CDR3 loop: CSARDRRTSSYEQYF. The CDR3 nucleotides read TGCAGTGCTAGAGATCGGAGAACTAGCTCCTACGAGCAGTACTTC.

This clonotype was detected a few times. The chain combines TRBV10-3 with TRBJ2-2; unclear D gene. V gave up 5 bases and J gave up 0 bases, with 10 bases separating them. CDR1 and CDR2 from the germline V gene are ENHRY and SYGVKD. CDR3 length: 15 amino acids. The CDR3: CAISLTDANTGELFF. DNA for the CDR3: TGTGCCATCAGTCTCACTGACGCGAACACCGGGGAGCTGTTTTTT.

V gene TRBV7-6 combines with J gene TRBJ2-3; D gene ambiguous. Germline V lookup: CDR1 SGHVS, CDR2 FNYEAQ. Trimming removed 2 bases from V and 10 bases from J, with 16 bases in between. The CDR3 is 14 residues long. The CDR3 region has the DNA TGTGCCAGCAGCTTATATAAGGAAGCAGCTGCGCAGTATTTT. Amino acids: CASSLYKEAAAQYF.

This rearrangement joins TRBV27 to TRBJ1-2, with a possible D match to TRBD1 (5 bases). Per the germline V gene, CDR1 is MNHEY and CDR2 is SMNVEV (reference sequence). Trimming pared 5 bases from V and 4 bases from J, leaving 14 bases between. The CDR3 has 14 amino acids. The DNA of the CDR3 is TGTGCCAGCAGTCGAGCGGGGCGCACCTATGGCTACACCTTC. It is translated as CASSRAGRTYGYTF.

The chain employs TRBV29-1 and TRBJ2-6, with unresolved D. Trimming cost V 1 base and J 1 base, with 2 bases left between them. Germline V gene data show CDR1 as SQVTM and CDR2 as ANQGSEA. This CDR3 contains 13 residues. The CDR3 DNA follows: TGCAGCGTTGAAGGGTCTGGGGCCAACGTCCTGACTTTC. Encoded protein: CSVEGSGANVLTF.

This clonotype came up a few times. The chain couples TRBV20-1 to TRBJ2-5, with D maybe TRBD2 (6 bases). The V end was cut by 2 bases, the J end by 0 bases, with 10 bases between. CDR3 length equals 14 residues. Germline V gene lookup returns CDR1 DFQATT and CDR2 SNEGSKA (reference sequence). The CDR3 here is CSARTGVNQETQYF. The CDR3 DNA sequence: TGCAGTGCTAGAACGGGGGTTAACCAAGAGACCCAGTACTTC.

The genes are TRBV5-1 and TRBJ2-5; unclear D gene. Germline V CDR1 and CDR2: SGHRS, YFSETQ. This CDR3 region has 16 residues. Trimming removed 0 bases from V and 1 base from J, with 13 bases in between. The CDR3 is CASSLELGSSQETQYF. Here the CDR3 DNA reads TGCGCCAGCAGCTTGGAATTGGGTAGCAGCCAAGAGACCCAGTACTTC.

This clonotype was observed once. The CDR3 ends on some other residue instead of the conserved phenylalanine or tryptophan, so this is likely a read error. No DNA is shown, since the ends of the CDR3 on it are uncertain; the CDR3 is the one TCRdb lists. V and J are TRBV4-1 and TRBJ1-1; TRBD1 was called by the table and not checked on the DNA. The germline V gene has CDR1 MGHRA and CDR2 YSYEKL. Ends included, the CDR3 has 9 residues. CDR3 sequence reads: CASSQGWGR.

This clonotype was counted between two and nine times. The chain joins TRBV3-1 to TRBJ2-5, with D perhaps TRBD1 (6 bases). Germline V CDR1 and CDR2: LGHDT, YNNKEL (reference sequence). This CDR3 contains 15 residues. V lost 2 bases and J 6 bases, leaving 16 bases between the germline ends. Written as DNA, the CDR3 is TGTGCCAGCAGCCAACAACAGGGTACAAGGCAGACCCAGTACTTC. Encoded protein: CASSQQQGTRQTQYF.

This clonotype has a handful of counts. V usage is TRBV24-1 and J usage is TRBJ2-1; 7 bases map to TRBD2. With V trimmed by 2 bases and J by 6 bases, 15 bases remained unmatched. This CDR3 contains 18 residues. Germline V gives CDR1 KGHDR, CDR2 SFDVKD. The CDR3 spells CATSDSLLAGVGRNEQFF. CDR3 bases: TGTGCCACCAGTGATTCCCTTCTGGCGGGAGTGGGTCGCAATGAGCAGTTCTTC.

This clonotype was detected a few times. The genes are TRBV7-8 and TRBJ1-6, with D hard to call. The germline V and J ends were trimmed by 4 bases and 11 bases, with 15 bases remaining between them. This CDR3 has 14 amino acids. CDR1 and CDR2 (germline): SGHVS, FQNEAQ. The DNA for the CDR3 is TGTGCCAGCAGCTCCCTCGTTGCGGAAGCACCCCTCCACTTT. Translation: CASSSLVAEAPLHF.

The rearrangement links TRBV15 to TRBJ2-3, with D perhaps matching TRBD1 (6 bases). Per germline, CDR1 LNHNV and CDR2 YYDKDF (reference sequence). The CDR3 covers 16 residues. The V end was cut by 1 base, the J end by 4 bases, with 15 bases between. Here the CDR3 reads CATSRGGTGLSDTQYF. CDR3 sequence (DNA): TGTGCCACCAGCAGAGGGGGTACAGGGCTATCAGATACGCAGTATTTT.

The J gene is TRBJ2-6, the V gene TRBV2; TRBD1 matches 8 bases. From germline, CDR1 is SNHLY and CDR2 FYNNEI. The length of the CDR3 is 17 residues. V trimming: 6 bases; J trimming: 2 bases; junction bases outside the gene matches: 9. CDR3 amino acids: CASSRTGRTPGANVLTF. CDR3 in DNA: TGTGCCAGCAGCAGGACAGGGCGCACCCCTGGGGCCAACGTCCTGACTTTC. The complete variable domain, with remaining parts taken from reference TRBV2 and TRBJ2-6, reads EPEVTQTPSHQVTQMGQEVILRCVPISNHLYFYWYRQILGQKVEFLVSFYNNEISEKSEIFDDQFSVERPDGSNFTLKIRSTKLEDSAMYFCASSRTGRTPGANVLTFGAGSRLTVL.